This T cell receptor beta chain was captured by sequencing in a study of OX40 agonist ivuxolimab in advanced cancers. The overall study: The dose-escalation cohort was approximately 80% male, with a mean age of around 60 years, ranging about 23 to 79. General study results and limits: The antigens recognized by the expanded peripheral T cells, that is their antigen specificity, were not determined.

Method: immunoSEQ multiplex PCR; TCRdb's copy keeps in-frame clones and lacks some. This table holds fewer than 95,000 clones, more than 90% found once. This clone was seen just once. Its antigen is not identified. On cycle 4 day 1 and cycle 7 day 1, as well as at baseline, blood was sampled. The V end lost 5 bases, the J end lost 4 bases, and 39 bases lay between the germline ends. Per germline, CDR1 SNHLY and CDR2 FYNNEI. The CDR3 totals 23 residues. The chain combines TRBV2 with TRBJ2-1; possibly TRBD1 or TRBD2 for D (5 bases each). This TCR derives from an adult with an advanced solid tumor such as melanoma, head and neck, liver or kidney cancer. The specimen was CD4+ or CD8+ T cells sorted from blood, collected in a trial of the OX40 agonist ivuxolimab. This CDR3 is CASSLLRNTPPGTKNDLYNEQFF. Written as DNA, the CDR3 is TGTGCCAGCAGTTTACTGCGAAATACCCCCCCCGGGACCAAAAACGACCTGTACAATGAGCAGTTCTTC.